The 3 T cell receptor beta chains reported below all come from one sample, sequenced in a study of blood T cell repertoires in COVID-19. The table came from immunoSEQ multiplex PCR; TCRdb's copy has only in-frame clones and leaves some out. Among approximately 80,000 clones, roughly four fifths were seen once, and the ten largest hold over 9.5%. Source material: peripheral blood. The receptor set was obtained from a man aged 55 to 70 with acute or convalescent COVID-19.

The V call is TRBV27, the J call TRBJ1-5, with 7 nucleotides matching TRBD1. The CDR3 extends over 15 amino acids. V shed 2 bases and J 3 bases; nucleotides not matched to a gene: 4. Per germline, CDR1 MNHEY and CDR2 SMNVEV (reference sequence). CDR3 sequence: CASSLQTGNNQPQHF. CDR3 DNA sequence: TGTGCCAGCAGTTTACAGACAGGGAACAATCAGCCCCAGCATTTT.

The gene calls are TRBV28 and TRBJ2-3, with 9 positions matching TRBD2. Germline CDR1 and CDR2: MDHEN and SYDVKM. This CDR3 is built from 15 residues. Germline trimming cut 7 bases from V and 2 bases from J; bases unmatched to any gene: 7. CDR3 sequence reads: CASTKLAGSTDTQYF. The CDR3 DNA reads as TGTGCCAGCACGAAACTAGCGGGCTCCACAGATACGCAGTATTTT. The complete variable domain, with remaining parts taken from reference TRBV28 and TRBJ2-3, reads DVKVTQSSRYLVKRTGEKVFLECVQDMDHENMFWYRQDPGLGLRLIYFSYDVKMKEKGDIPEGYSVSREKKERFSLILESASTNQTSMYLCASTKLAGSTDTQYFGPGTRLTVL.

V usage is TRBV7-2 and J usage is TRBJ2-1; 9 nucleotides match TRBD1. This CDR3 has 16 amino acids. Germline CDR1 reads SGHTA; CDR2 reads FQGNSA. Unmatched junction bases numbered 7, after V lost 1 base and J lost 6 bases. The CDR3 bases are TGTGCCAGCAGCTTAGGAGGGACAGGGATGGGCAATGAGCAGTTCTTC. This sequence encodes CASSLGGTGMGNEQFF.